Listed here are 9 T cell receptor beta chains from one sample, sequenced in a study of regulatory T cells in long-lasting Graves disease. Through Arm-PCR of CDR3 regions and iRepertoire HTBI primers, TCR beta libraries were built. TCRdb recomputed calls from the multiplex PCR reads with MiXCR, one row per CDR3 protein. The sample carries 310,000 or so distinct CDR3 sequences, roughly a fifth recorded once. The time point here: persistent/refractory GD, antithyroid drugs over 5 years with positive TRAb. The TCR library was made from RNA extracted from PBMCs. The specimen comprised peripheral blood mononuclear cells (PBMCs), sampled when the disease was refractory, from a patient treated with antithyroid drugs. The receptor source for this set is a female donor with Graves disease.

There are many counts of this clonotype. The CDR3 DNA reads TGCGCCAGCAGCGACGAGGGGGCAGCTAATGAAAAACTGTTTTTT. It specifies CASSDEGAANEKLFF. The genes are TRBV5-1 and TRBJ1-4, with 7 nucleotides matching TRBD1. The V and J ends lost 4 bases and 3 bases, in that order; junction bases with no gene match: 6. Germline V lookup: CDR1 SGHRS, CDR2 YFSETQ. The CDR3 loop spans 15 amino acids.

The chain is built from TRBV7-2 and TRBJ2-7; D remains ambiguous. The germline V gene has CDR1 SGHTA and CDR2 FQGNSA. Between the trimmed V and J ends, which lost 7 bases and 1 base, there was a span of 8 bases. The CDR3 runs 12 residues. The CDR3 is CASNSGSYEQYF. DNA for the CDR3: TGTGCCAGCAACTCCGGGTCCTACGAGCAGTACTTC.

The chain carries TRBV7-3 and TRBJ2-6, with D perhaps being TRBD1 or TRBD2 (5 bases each). This CDR3 is built from 17 residues. Germline CDR1 SGHTA, CDR2 FQGTGA. Trimming removed 2 bases from V and 4 bases from J, with 15 bases in between. For the CDR3, the DNA is TGTGCCAGCAGCTTATCTTCGGGGCGAGACGGGGCCAACGTCCTGACTTTC. It specifies CASSLSSGRDGANVLTF. Full variable domain (outside the CDR3, taken from reference TRBV7-3 and TRBJ2-6): GAGVSQTPSNKVTEKGKYVELRCDPISGHTALYWYRQSLGQGPEFLIYFQGTGAADDSGLPNDRFFAVRPEGSVSTLKIQRTERGDSAVYLCASSLSSGRDGANVLTFGAGSRLTVL.

The V gene is TRBV5-1, the J gene TRBJ2-2; TRBD1 agrees at 12 bases. The trim removed 4 bases at V and 4 bases at J, leaving 5 bases unmatched. There are 16 residues in the CDR3. Germline loops: CDR1 SGHRS, CDR2 YFSETQ. The CDR3 loop reads CASSPGTGGSTGELFF. The CDR3 DNA sequence: TGCGCCAGCAGCCCAGGGACAGGGGGCAGCACCGGGGAGCTGTTTTTT. The whole variable domain, filled in from reference TRBV5-1 and TRBJ2-2, reads KAGVTQTPRYLIKTRGQQVTLSCSPISGHRSVSWYQQTPGQGLQFLFEYFSETQRNKGNFPGRFSGRQFSNSRSEMNVSTLELGDSALYLCASSPGTGGSTGELFFGEGSRLTVL.

This clonotype has more than one count but fewer than ten. The chain employs TRBV20-1 and TRBJ2-7; tentatively, D is TRBD2 (6 bases). Germline V gene lookup returns CDR1 DFQATT and CDR2 SNEGSKA (reference sequence). The CDR3 sequence is 14 residues long. CDR3 DNA sequence: TGCAGGACGACCGTAGCGGAAAGGTCCTACGAGCAGTACTTC. Translated, it gives CRTTVAERSYEQYF.

This clonotype was counted between two and nine times. The chain carries TRBV11-3 and TRBJ1-4; D ambiguous. CDR3 length: 17 residues. Germline values: CDR1 SGHNT, CDR2 YENEEA. The germline V and J ends were trimmed by 3 bases and 2 bases, with 16 bases remaining between them. The chain's CDR3 is CASSFHSARPTNEKLFF. CDR3 coding DNA: TGTGCCAGCAGCTTCCACTCAGCTAGACCTACTAATGAAAAACTGTTTTTT.

The chain combines TRBV6-1 with TRBJ1-2; 7 nucleotides line up with TRBD1. Germline assignment: CDR1 MNHNS and CDR2 SASEGT. The CDR3 loop spans 13 amino acids. The V and J ends lost 7 bases and 7 bases, in that order; junction bases with no gene match: 9. The CDR3 DNA reads as TGTGCCAGCAAGGGAGGGGGCGCAGGTGGCTACACCTTC. It translates to CASKGGGAGGYTF.

This clonotype was observed at least ten times. The V call is TRBV25-1, the J call TRBJ2-5; D gene ambiguous. V was cut by 5 bases and J by 5 bases, with 18 bases left in between. CDR1 is MGHDK and CDR2 is SYGVNS in the germline V gene. The CDR3 is 15 amino acids. The CDR3 reads CASSRATSAGETQYF. CDR3 in DNA: TGTGCCAGCAGTAGGGCGACCTCGGCTGGTGAGACCCAGTACTTC.

V usage is TRBV29-1 and J usage is TRBJ2-7; 7 nucleotides align to TRBD1. This CDR3 has 12 residues. V shed 7 bases, J shed 4 bases, and the junction held 7 bases outside the gene matches. Germline V CDR1 and CDR2: SQVTM, ANQGSEA. This CDR3 is CSGRDRRYEQYF. In nucleotides, the CDR3 is TGCAGCGGCCGGGACAGAAGGTACGAGCAGTACTTC.